This is a list of T cell receptor beta chains from one sample in a study of response to subunit inactivated influenza vaccine. TCRdb reanalysed the RT-PCR reads using MiXCR and keeps one entry per CDR3 protein. The sample has some 600,000 distinct CDR3 sequences, 14% seen once. Source: PBMCs from blood, taken around two weeks before vaccination. The receptors originated from a man aged 45 to 65 who received an inactivated influenza vaccine. Each CDR3 is given with its conserved first and last residue. D genes are given only for firm matches. Size is stated for part of the rows, as once, few or many counts, or as a class when the clone is expanded.

TRBV7-8	.	TRBJ2-7	.	CASSLAFGPSYEQYF	TGTGCCAGCAGCTTAGCGTTTGGCCCTTCCTACGAGCAGTACTTC
TRBV10-1	.	TRBJ2-1	many	CASSESYVGEQFF	TGCGCCAGCAGTGAGTCGTATGTAGGAGAGCAGTTCTTC
TRBV7-2	.	TRBJ2-7	.	CASSRIRDVTYEQYF	TGTGCCAGCAGCCGTATCCGGGACGTCACCTACGAGCAGTACTTC
TRBV6-2/TRBV6-3	TRBD1	TRBJ1-2	few	CASSYVRRGTDYGYTF	TGTGCCAGCAGTTACGTACGGCGAGGGACAGACTATGGCTACACCTTC
TRBV5-1	.	TRBJ2-6	.	CASSLEWGAGANVLTF	TGCGCCAGCAGCTTGGAGTGGGGGGCTGGGGCCAACGTCCTGACTTTC
TRBV4-1	.	TRBJ2-2	few	CASSQPGLGLGTGELFF	TGCGCCAGCAGCCAGCCGGGACTGGGTTTGGGCACCGGGGAGCTGTTTTTT
TRBV5-1	.	TRBJ1-2	many	CASSLGPGQDYGYTF	TGCGCCAGCAGCTTGGGACCGGGACAAGACTATGGCTACACCTTC
TRBV4-2	.	TRBJ1-2	few	CASSQDRGGQGANYGYTF	TGTGCCAGCAGCCAAGACCGCGGGGGGCAAGGGGCGAACTATGGCTACACCTTC
TRBV3-1	TRBD1	TRBJ1-1	.	CASSPDEGANTEAFF	TGTGCCAGCAGCCCAGATGAGGGGGCCAACACTGAAGCTTTCTTT
TRBV7-9	TRBD2	TRBJ2-1	.	CASSFSGGAGEQFF	TGTGCCAGCAGCTTTAGCGGGGGGGCCGGTGAGCAGTTCTTC